One and the same sample provided the 2 T cell receptor beta chains below, sequenced in a study of beta chain features in type 1 diabetes. Isolated RNA was reverse transcribed in full, so expressed TCRB transcripts were sequenced. Libraries were prepared by immunoSEQ multiplex PCR; TCRdb keeps only in-frame clonotypes and omits some of them. This sample has hundreds of thousands of clones; around 16% occur once, and the top ten carry about 0.086%. The sequenced material came from naive CD4+ T cells from blood. These receptors were obtained from a man aged 18 to 30 in good health.

The chain combines TRBV7-3 with TRBJ2-1; unclear D gene. The germline V and J ends were trimmed by 3 bases and 0 bases, with 6 bases remaining between them. The CDR3 length is 14 residues. The V gene's germline CDR1 is SGHTA and CDR2 FQGTGA. CDR3 DNA sequence: TGTGCCAGCAGCTTCCGCGGCTCCTACAATGAGCAGTTCTTC. This encodes CASSFRGSYNEQFF. Full variable domain (remainder filled in from reference TRBV7-3 and TRBJ2-1): GAGVSQTPSNKVTEKGKYVELRCDPISGHTALYWYRQSLGQGPEFLIYFQGTGAADDSGLPNDRFFAVRPEGSVSTLKIQRTERGDSAVYLCASSFRGSYNEQFFGPGTRLTVL.

V gene TRBV5-1 combines with J gene TRBJ1-1, with D possibly matching TRBD1 (5 bases). This CDR3 region has 15 residues. Germline CDR1 reads SGHRS; CDR2 reads YFSETQ. Trimming shortened V by 3 bases and J by 4 bases, and 16 bases separated the two germline ends. The CDR3 region is CASSYDLGGVTEAFF. The CDR3, as DNA: TGCGCCAGCAGCTACGACCTGGGGGGAGTCACTGAAGCTTTCTTT.